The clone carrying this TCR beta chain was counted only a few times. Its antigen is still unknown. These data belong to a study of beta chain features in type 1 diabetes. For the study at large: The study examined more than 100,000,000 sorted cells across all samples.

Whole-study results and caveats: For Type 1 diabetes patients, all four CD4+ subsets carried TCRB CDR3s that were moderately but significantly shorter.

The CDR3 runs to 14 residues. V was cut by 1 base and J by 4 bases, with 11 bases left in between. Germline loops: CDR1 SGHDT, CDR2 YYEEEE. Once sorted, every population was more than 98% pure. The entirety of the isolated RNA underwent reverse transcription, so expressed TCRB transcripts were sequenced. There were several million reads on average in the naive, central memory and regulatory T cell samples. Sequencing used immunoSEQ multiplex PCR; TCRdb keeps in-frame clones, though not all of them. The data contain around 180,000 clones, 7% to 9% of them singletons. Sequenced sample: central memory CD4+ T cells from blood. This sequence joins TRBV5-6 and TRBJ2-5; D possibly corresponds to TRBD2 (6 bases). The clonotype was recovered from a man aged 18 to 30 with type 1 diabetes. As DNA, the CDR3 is TGTGCCAGCAGCTTGAGATCCGGGGGAGAGACCCAGTACTTC. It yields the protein CASSLRSGGETQYF.